The clone carrying this T cell receptor beta chain was observed a handful of times. Antigen unknown. Individual cDNA molecules received unique molecular identifiers during library preparation. TCRdb independently ran MiXCR on the 5' RACE reads; one entry per CDR3 protein. The sample includes about 50,000 distinct CDR3 sequences, around 10% seen only once; the top ten take about 5.3%. The record originates from a study of early T cells in non-severe SARS-CoV-2 infection. For the study at large: Sequencing targeted bulk RNA from unsorted whole blood, leaving chains unpaired.

General study results and limits: VDJdb matching skewed toward anti-spike CD8 responses, missing private and CD4 specificities.

The V segment lost 6 bases and the J segment 5 bases; nucleotides outside the gene matches: 2. The CDR3 contains 12 residues. Germline V gene sequence: CDR1 MNHEY, CDR2 SVGAGI. The source of this sequence is an adult who was a healthcare worker with PCR-confirmed SARS-CoV-2 infection or an uninfected control (not recorded which). The J gene is TRBJ1-2, the V gene TRBV6-5; TRBD1 agrees at 8 bases. Sample: whole blood, taken at baseline. The CDR3 sequence: CASRDRAYGYTF. The CDR3 DNA is TGTGCCAGCAGGGACAGGGCATATGGCTACACCTTC.